The 20 T cell receptor beta chains below all came from one sample that was sequenced in a study of blood T cell repertoires in COVID-19 (dated by TCRdb to about 2020). Library preparation employed the immunoSEQ multiplex PCR assay. TCRdb mirrors the immuneACCESS table, restricted to in-frame sequences. Some clones are absent from its copies; in checked studies, under half trace to an unresolved V gene, and the reason for the others is unknown. A total of 100,000 to 130,000 clones appear in this sample, 88% of them only once. 2.4% of the sample is in the top ten clones. What was sequenced was peripheral blood. Every receptor here comes from a human donor in a cohort sampled during active COVID-19.

Here the CDR3 reads CASSQDPGSQRYTF. DNA for the CDR3: TGCGCCAGCAGCCAAGATCCGGGGAGTCAACGCTACACCTTC. The chain is built from TRBV4-1 and TRBJ1-2; the D is unclear. V was trimmed by 0 bases and J by 9 bases, leaving 14 bases between them. The germline V gene has CDR1 MGHRA and CDR2 YSYEKL. CDR3 length: 14 residues.

V is TRBV13 and J is TRBJ1-6; D possibly corresponds to TRBD1 (5 bases). Germline loops: CDR1 PRHDT, CDR2 FYEKMQ (reference sequence). The CDR3 spans 12 residues. Trimming shortened V by 9 bases and J by 9 bases, and 12 bases separated the two germline ends. CDR3 sequence: CASQTGASPLHF. The CDR3 bases are TGTGCCAGTCAGACTGGGGCTTCACCCCTCCACTTT.

The chain links TRBV9 to TRBJ2-1; D is uncertain. Trimming took off 0 bases at V and 7 bases at J, with 20 bases between the two ends. Germline assignment: CDR1 SGDLS and CDR2 YYNGEE. The CDR3 consists of 17 residues. CDR3 residues: CASSVASKKERSNEQFF. CDR3 DNA: TGTGCCAGCAGCGTAGCTAGTAAAAAGGAACGAAGTAATGAGCAGTTCTTC.

The chain combines TRBV28 with TRBJ2-7; 8 positions agree with TRBD1. The CDR3 covers 15 residues. V lost 10 bases and J lost 1; bases outside the gene matches: 12. Germline V gives CDR1 MDHEN, CDR2 SYDVKM. CDR3 coding DNA: TGTGCCACCCTCCTACCGACAGGGGAGTCCTACGAGCAGTACTTC. Translation: CATLLPTGESYEQYF.

V usage is TRBV20-1 and J usage is TRBJ1-5, with TRBD1 as a possible D gene (5 bases). The germline V and J ends were trimmed by 3 bases and 7 bases, with 13 bases remaining between them. In germline, CDR1 is DFQATT, CDR2 SNEGSKA (reference sequence). This CDR3 is built from 13 residues. The CDR3 region is CSASQGFGQPQHF. The DNA of the CDR3 is TGCAGTGCTAGTCAGGGATTTGGGCAGCCCCAGCATTTT.

The table lists this clone with many counts. V is TRBV5-8 and J is TRBJ2-2; maybe TRBD2 (6 bases). Trimming removed 3 bases from V and 1 base from J, with 7 bases in between. In germline, CDR1 is SGHTS, CDR2 YDEGEE. This CDR3 comprises 14 residues. CDR3 sequence (DNA): TGTGCCAGCAGCTCGGGACTGAACACCGGGGAGCTGTTTTTT. Residues: CASSSGLNTGELFF.

The chain is built from TRBV6-1 and TRBJ2-7, with 7 bases aligning to TRBD1. Losses at the gene ends were 1 base for V and 3 bases for J; bases not matched to a gene: 6. CDR3 size: 15 residues. In germline, CDR1 is MNHNS, CDR2 SASEGT. The DNA for the CDR3 is TGTGCCAGCAGTGAAGAGGCAGGGGGAAGCTACGAGCAGTACTTC. Protein product: CASSEEAGGSYEQYF.

As for this clone: One end of the junction does not line up with germline, which may come from a read error. The rearrangement joins TRBV29-1 to TRBJ1-1; D is uncertain. The germline gives CDR1 SQVTM, CDR2 ANQGSEA. The CDR3 has 12 amino acids. The CDR3 DNA sequence: TGCAGCGTTGAACAGACTAACACTGAAGCCCTCTTT. Translation gives CSVEQTNTEALF.

The chain links TRBV6-5 to TRBJ1-6; maybe TRBD1 (6 bases). Trimming removed 6 bases at V and 13 bases at J, with 22 bases between. There are 15 residues in the CDR3. Germline CDR1 and CDR2: MNHEY and SVGAGI. The CDR3 region has the DNA TGTGCCAGCAGCCGTTCGGGGGGCGAAAAAACTCCCCTCCACTTT. This gives the protein CASSRSGGEKTPLHF.

CDR3 DNA: TGCGCCAGCAGCTTAATGGGGGAGGTGGGATCACCCCTCCACTTT. Its translation: CASSLMGEVGSPLHF. The J gene is TRBJ1-6, the V gene TRBV5-1; D possibly corresponds to TRBD1 (5 bases). CDR1 and CDR2 from the germline V gene are SGHRS and YFSETQ. V lost 2 bases, J lost 10 bases, and 16 bases lay in between. The CDR3 consists of 15 residues. Based on the CDR3 plus reference TRBV5-1 and TRBJ1-6, the full variable domain is KAGVTQTPRYLIKTRGQQVTLSCSPISGHRSVSWYQQTPGQGLQFLFEYFSETQRNKGNFPGRFSGRQFSNSRSEMNVSTLELGDSALYLCASSLMGEVGSPLHFGNGTRLTVT.

The rearrangement joins TRBV5-4 to TRBJ2-1; TRBD2 matches 12 bases. The CDR3 is made up of 17 amino acids. The germline V gene encodes CDR1 SGHNT and CDR2 YYREEE (reference sequence). The junction had 7 bases not matched to a gene; V was cut back by 2 bases and J by 4 bases. The CDR3: CASSFRLAGEGYNEQFF. Written as DNA, the CDR3 is TGTGCCAGCAGCTTTCGACTAGCGGGAGAAGGTTACAATGAGCAGTTCTTC.

The genes are TRBV5-4 and TRBJ2-3; no definite D call. This CDR3 region has 15 residues. Trimming took 4 bases from V and 0 from J, leaving 12 bases between them. CDR1 and CDR2 (germline): SGHNT, YYREEE (reference sequence). The CDR3 here is CASSPSTSSTDTQYF. Written as DNA, the CDR3 is TGTGCCAGCAGCCCCTCTACCTCTAGCACAGATACGCAGTATTTT.

This rearrangement joins TRBV28 to TRBJ2-1, with 9 bases fitting TRBD1. V was clipped by 1 base and J by 10 bases; unmatched bases: 2. CDR1 and CDR2 (germline): MDHEN, SYDVKM. The CDR3 covers 13 residues. Here the CDR3 reads CASSLSDRGEQFF. CDR3 sequence (DNA): TGTGCCAGCAGTTTATCTGACAGGGGGGAGCAGTTCTTC.

The chain couples TRBV15 to TRBJ2-1, with 14 positions matching TRBD2. In germline, CDR1 is LNHNV, CDR2 YYDKDF (reference sequence). The CDR3 totals 15 residues. V was clipped by 7 bases and J by 5 bases; unmatched bases: 4. DNA of the CDR3: TGTGCCACCACCCGGGGACTAGCGGGGGACAATGAGCAGTTCTTC. Protein: CATTRGLAGDNEQFF.

The chain joins TRBV21-1 to TRBJ1-2. TRBV21-1 is shown as a pseudogene. The CDR3 length is 16 residues. The CDR3 is CASSRSRDSLNYGYTF. The CDR3 coding sequence is TGTGCCAGCAGCAGGAGCCGGGACTCCCTTAACTATGGCTACACCTTC.

V is TRBV2 and J is TRBJ2-7; D might be TRBD1 (5 bases). The V end was cut by 3 bases, the J end by 3 bases, with 12 bases between. Germline V CDR1 and CDR2: SNHLY, FYNNEI. The CDR3 consists of 14 residues. Here the CDR3 reads CASSDRDGRYEQYF. The CDR3 bases are TGTGCCAGCAGTGACAGGGATGGTCGCTACGAGCAGTACTTC.

The CDR3 DNA follows: TGTGCCAGCAGCGGACCTAGCGGGAGAAGATACAATGAGCAGTTCTTC. This gives the protein CASSGPSGRRYNEQFF. V usage is TRBV9 and J usage is TRBJ2-1; 10 bases are shared with TRBD2. Germline CDR1 SGDLS, CDR2 YYNGEE. Trimming at V came to 3 bases and at J to 4 bases, leaving 7 bases not matched to a gene. The length of the CDR3 is 16 residues.

As for this clone: The sample carries other DNA sequences with the same CDR3. This chain links TRBV5-1 with TRBJ2-7; 10 bases match TRBD1. CDR1 is SGHRS and CDR2 is YFSETQ in the germline V gene. V lost 4 bases and J lost 0; bases outside the gene matches: 16. This CDR3 region has 19 residues. The DNA for the CDR3 is TGCGCCAGCAGCGCAACACGGGACAGGGGTGAGGGGGGCTCCTACGAGCAGTACTTC. Translation: CASSATRDRGEGGSYEQYF.

The chain recombines TRBV6-2 or TRBV6-3 with TRBJ1-1; 9 bases are shared with TRBD1. The germline V gene has CDR1 MNHEY and CDR2 SVGEGT. Losses at the gene ends were 0 bases for V and 4 bases for J; bases not matched to a gene: 6. The CDR3 is made up of 16 amino acids. The CDR3 spells CASSYSVQGARTEAFF. The CDR3, as DNA: TGTGCCAGCAGTTACTCCGTACAGGGGGCCCGCACTGAAGCTTTCTTT.

This rearrangement joins TRBV4-1 to TRBJ1-1; D is possibly TRBD1 (5 bases). V lost 4 bases to trimming and J lost 1 base, with 13 bases between them. Germline CDR1 MGHRA, CDR2 YSYEKL. This CDR3 is built from 15 residues. The CDR3 DNA sequence: TGCGCCAGCAGCCCCAGGGTATCGGAGAACACTGAAGCTTTCTTT. Its translation: CASSPRVSENTEAFF.